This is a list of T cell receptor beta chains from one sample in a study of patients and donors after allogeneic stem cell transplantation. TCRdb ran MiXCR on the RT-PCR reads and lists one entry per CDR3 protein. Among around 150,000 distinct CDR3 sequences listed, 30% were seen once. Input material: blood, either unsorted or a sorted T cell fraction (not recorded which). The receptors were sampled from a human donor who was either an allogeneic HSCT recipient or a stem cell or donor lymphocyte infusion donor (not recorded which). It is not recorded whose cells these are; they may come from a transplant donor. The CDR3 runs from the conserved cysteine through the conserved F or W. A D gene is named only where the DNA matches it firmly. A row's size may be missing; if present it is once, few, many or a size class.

CDR3aa: CASSVTRGAGANVLTF; CDR3nt: TGCGCCAGCAGCGTTACCAGGGGAGCCGGGGCCAACGTCCTGACTTTC; d_gene: NA; j_gene: TRBJ2-6; abundance: NA; v_gene: TRBV10-2
CDR3aa: CASSQGDSVKAFF; CDR3nt: TGCGCCAGCAGCCAAGGGGACAGTGTGAAAGCTTTCTTT; d_gene: TRBD1; j_gene: TRBJ1-1; abundance: few; v_gene: TRBV4-1
CDR3aa: CASSIPTEGQGPDTQYF; CDR3nt: TGTGCCAGCAGCATTCCTACTGAAGGACAGGGGCCAGATACGCAGTATTTT; d_gene: TRBD1; j_gene: TRBJ2-3; abundance: NA; v_gene: TRBV6-2/TRBV6-3
CDR3aa: CSARPGQGWGNTEAFF; CDR3nt: TGCAGTGCTAGACCCGGACAGGGATGGGGGAACACTGAAGCTTTCTTT; d_gene: TRBD1; j_gene: TRBJ1-1; abundance: few; v_gene: TRBV20-1
CDR3aa: CASSQRVERAYEQYF; CDR3nt: TGCGCCAGCAGCCAACGGGTCGAGAGGGCCTACGAGCAGTACTTC; d_gene: NA; j_gene: TRBJ2-7; abundance: NA; v_gene: TRBV4-3
CDR3aa: CASSSPSGRLSSYNEQFF; CDR3nt: TGCGCCAGCAGCTCTCCTAGCGGGAGGCTAAGCTCCTACAATGAGCAGTTCTTC; d_gene: TRBD2; j_gene: TRBJ2-1; abundance: NA; v_gene: TRBV5-1
CDR3aa: CASSLWRGQGYEQYF; CDR3nt: TGCGCCAGCAGCTTGTGGAGGGGACAGGGCTACGAGCAGTACTTC; d_gene: TRBD1; j_gene: TRBJ2-7; abundance: NA; v_gene: TRBV5-1
CDR3aa: CASSPLTGPPNEQFF; CDR3nt: TGCGCCAGCAGCCCCCTTACCGGGCCTCCAAATGAGCAGTTCTTC; d_gene: NA; j_gene: TRBJ2-1; abundance: few; v_gene: TRBV4-1
CDR3aa: CSAPGEGSSGNTIYF; CDR3nt: TGCAGTGCCCCAGGCGAGGGGTCCTCTGGAAACACCATATATTTT; d_gene: NA; j_gene: TRBJ1-3; abundance: NA; v_gene: TRBV20-1
CDR3aa: CAISDASSYNEQFF; CDR3nt: TGTGCCATCAGTGACGCCAGCTCCTACAATGAGCAGTTCTTC; d_gene: NA; j_gene: TRBJ2-1; abundance: few; v_gene: TRBV10-3
CDR3aa: CASNGYGNTIYF; CDR3nt: TGTGCCAGCAACGGGTATGGAAACACCATATATTTT; d_gene: NA; j_gene: TRBJ1-3; abundance: NA; v_gene: TRBV7-9
CDR3aa: CSAGAGEGSEQYF; CDR3nt: TGCAGCGCCGGCGCCGGGGAGGGGTCCGAGCAGTACTTC; d_gene: TRBD2; j_gene: TRBJ2-7; abundance: NA; v_gene: TRBV29-1
CDR3aa: CASSLSGDSTNEKLFF; CDR3nt: TGTGCCAGCAGCTTGTCAGGCGACTCAACTAATGAAAAACTGTTTTTT; d_gene: NA; j_gene: TRBJ1-4; abundance: NA; v_gene: TRBV5-8
CDR3aa: CASGGLAYEQYF; CDR3nt: TGTGCCAGCGGGGGGTTAGCCTACGAGCAGTACTTC; d_gene: NA; j_gene: TRBJ2-7; abundance: NA; v_gene: TRBV28
CDR3aa: CASIASQENTEAFF; CDR3nt: TGTGCCAGCATAGCATCTCAAGAGAACACTGAAGCTTTCTTT; d_gene: NA; j_gene: TRBJ1-1; abundance: NA; v_gene: TRBV6-2/TRBV6-3
CDR3aa: CASSLGANQPQHF; CDR3nt: TGTGCCAGCAGCTTAGGGGCCAATCAGCCCCAGCATTTT; d_gene: NA; j_gene: TRBJ1-5; abundance: many; v_gene: TRBV7-3
CDR3aa: CASSQDLEREQYF; CDR3nt: TGTGCCAGCAGCCAAGATCTGGAGCGCGAGCAGTACTTC; d_gene: NA; j_gene: TRBJ2-7; abundance: NA; v_gene: TRBV3-1
CDR3aa: CASSTEEQGVNTEAFF; CDR3nt: TGTGCCAGCAGTACCGAGGAACAGGGCGTGAACACTGAAGCTTTCTTT; d_gene: NA; j_gene: TRBJ1-1; abundance: NA; v_gene: TRBV6-2/TRBV6-3
CDR3aa: CSALRWRDSSYEQYF; CDR3nt: TGCAGCGCTTTAAGGTGGCGGGATAGCTCCTACGAGCAGTACTTC; d_gene: NA; j_gene: TRBJ2-7; abundance: NA; v_gene: TRBV29-1
CDR3aa: CSARSPGSYEQYF; CDR3nt: TGCAGTGCTAGGAGCCCGGGAAGCTACGAGCAGTACTTC; d_gene: NA; j_gene: TRBJ2-7; abundance: NA; v_gene: TRBV20-1
CDR3aa: CSGVELAGEDNEQFF; CDR3nt: TGCAGCGGAGTAGAGCTAGCGGGAGAGGACAATGAGCAGTTCTTC; d_gene: TRBD2; j_gene: TRBJ2-1; abundance: few; v_gene: TRBV29-1
CDR3aa: CSAPTWANEKLFF; CDR3nt: TGCAGTGCGCCGACATGGGCTAATGAAAAACTGTTTTTT; d_gene: NA; j_gene: TRBJ1-4; abundance: many; v_gene: TRBV20-1
CDR3aa: CASSQVGRNTGELFF; CDR3nt: TGTGCCAGCAGCCAAGTAGGGCGGAACACCGGGGAGCTGTTTTTT; d_gene: NA; j_gene: TRBJ2-2; abundance: few; v_gene: TRBV4-2
CDR3aa: CASSYRTNQPQHF; CDR3nt: TGTGCCAGCAGTTACCGGACTAATCAGCCCCAGCATTTT; d_gene: NA; j_gene: TRBJ1-5; abundance: NA; v_gene: TRBV6-2/TRBV6-3
CDR3aa: CASSPEGLAATKGQYF; CDR3nt: TGTGCCAGCAGCCCCGAGGGGCTAGCCGCCACAAAAGGGCAGTACTTC; d_gene: NA; j_gene: TRBJ2-7; abundance: few; v_gene: TRBV7-9
CDR3aa: CSASSSHPSYEQYF; CDR3nt: TGCAGTGCTAGTAGTTCCCACCCCTCCTACGAGCAGTACTTC; d_gene: NA; j_gene: TRBJ2-7; abundance: NA; v_gene: TRBV20-1
CDR3aa: CASSPGDRDGYTF; CDR3nt: TGTGCCAGCAGTCCTGGGGACAGGGATGGCTACACCTTC; d_gene: TRBD1; j_gene: TRBJ1-2; abundance: NA; v_gene: TRBV27
CDR3aa: CSVKNRAGYTEAFF; CDR3nt: TGCAGCGTAAAGAACAGGGCCGGGTACACTGAAGCTTTCTTT; d_gene: NA; j_gene: TRBJ1-1; abundance: NA; v_gene: TRBV29-1